The next 13 T cell receptor beta chains were all read from a single sample in a study of naive and memory T cell subsets. What these receptors recognize is not known. Both TRBC1 and TRBC2 were covered by a beta constant-region primer of two equimolar oligonucleotides. The ligated cDNA underwent four PCR rounds using SP2 and nested alpha and beta constant-region primers. TCRdb fed the UMI-ligation and nested PCR reads into MiXCR, producing one record per CDR3 protein. This repertoire shows approximately 150,000 distinct CDR3 sequences, about 20% found once; its top ten account for 0.55% to 0.75%. Study-wide results and limits: Naive repertoires, especially CD8, held a few larger clonotypes, possibly memory cells re-expressing CD45RA.

The sequencing sample was made of naive CD8+ T cells from blood. These receptors all stem from a human donor in good health.

V gene TRBV20-1 combines with J gene TRBJ2-3, with 11 bases fitting TRBD2. This CDR3 is 19 amino acids long. Trimming cost V 3 bases and J 4 bases; bases outside gene matches: 18. Germline V lookup: CDR1 DFQATT, CDR2 SNEGSKA (reference sequence). The DNA for the CDR3 is TGCAGTGCTAGTAGCACTAGCGGGAGTATTGGTGGAAGACCAGATACGCAGTATTTT. Translated, it gives CSASSTSGSIGGRPDTQYF.

There are a few counts of this clonotype. The chain links TRBV7-9 to TRBJ2-1, with 7 nucleotides matching TRBD1. This CDR3 comprises 15 residues. In germline, CDR1 is SEHNR, CDR2 FQNEAQ (reference sequence). Trimming took 6 bases from V and 9 from J; bases not matched to a gene: 14. In DNA form, the CDR3 reads TGTGCCAGCAGTGACCTTAAACAGGGGAACACTGAGCAGTTCTTC. It translates to CASSDLKQGNTEQFF.

The V gene is TRBV29-1, the J gene TRBJ2-3, with 7 bases matching TRBD1. CDR3 length equals 13 residues. Trimming cost V 8 bases and J 8 bases; bases outside gene matches: 13. Germline CDR1 is SQVTM and CDR2 is ANQGSEA. The CDR3 coding sequence is TGCAGCCCATTTGACCGGGACAGTGGTACGCAGTATTTT. Translating it yields CSPFDRDSGTQYF.

V is TRBV20-1 and J is TRBJ2-2; D is uncertain. Germline V lookup: CDR1 DFQATT, CDR2 SNEGSKA (reference sequence). The CDR3 contains 13 residues. V lost 6 bases, J lost 6 bases, and 14 bases lay in between. The CDR3 spells CSAHPVFPGELFF. As DNA, the CDR3 is TGCAGTGCCCACCCAGTTTTTCCCGGGGAGCTGTTTTTT.

The rearrangement joins TRBV7-6 to TRBJ2-7, with 9 bases identical to TRBD2. The CDR3 sequence is 16 residues long. Germline trimming cut 1 base from V and 4 bases from J; bases unmatched to any gene: 8. The germline gives CDR1 SGHVS, CDR2 FNYEAQ. The CDR3 loop reads CASSLEVSGSIYEQYF. The CDR3 nucleotides read TGTGCCAGCAGCTTAGAGGTTAGCGGGAGTATTTACGAGCAGTACTTC.

V usage is TRBV7-9 and J usage is TRBJ2-5, with 11 bases that match TRBD2. Germline V gene data show CDR1 as SEHNR and CDR2 as FQNEAQ (reference sequence). The CDR3 runs 15 residues. V shed 4 bases and J 3 bases; nucleotides not matched to a gene: 4. The CDR3 sequence: CASSSTSGSKETQYF. The CDR3, as DNA: TGTGCCAGCAGCTCCACTAGCGGGAGTAAAGAGACCCAGTACTTC.

This clonotype was recorded at least ten times. The rearrangement joins TRBV20-1 to TRBJ2-4, with 13 bases matching TRBD2. CDR3 length: 17 amino acids. Germline-derived CDR1 and CDR2 are DFQATT and SNEGSKA (reference sequence). With 0 bases clipped from V and 5 bases from J, the junction kept 7 bases outside the gene matches. As DNA, the CDR3 is TGCAGTGCTAGAGATCCACTAGCGGGAGGGCCCCAAAACATTCAGTACTTC. It yields the protein CSARDPLAGGPQNIQYF.

This chain links TRBV5-1 with TRBJ1-2; 10 bases fit TRBD1. The junction had 15 bases not matched to a gene; V was cut back by 4 bases and J by 9 bases. The CDR3 has 16 residues. Germline V gene lookup returns CDR1 SGHRS and CDR2 YFSETQ. The CDR3 loop is CASSRPELDRGESYTF. The CDR3 DNA reads TGCGCCAGCAGCCGTCCGGAATTGGACAGGGGGGAGAGCTACACCTTC.

This clonotype was picked up a small number of times. The rearrangement uses TRBV5-5 and TRBJ2-1; TRBD2 might be the D (6 bases). Germline V gene sequence: CDR1 SGHKS, CDR2 YYEKEE (reference sequence). With 4 bases removed from V and 0 bases from J, the gap between germline ends came to 14 bases. The CDR3 has 16 residues. The CDR3 region is CASSDWDSSSYNEQFF. CDR3 nucleotides: TGTGCCAGCAGCGATTGGGACTCTAGCTCCTACAATGAGCAGTTCTTC.

The chain employs TRBV7-6 and TRBJ2-1, with D perhaps given as TRBD1 or TRBD2 (5 bases each). The V end was cut by 3 bases, the J end by 2 bases, with 11 bases between. The CDR3 is made up of 15 amino acids. CDR1 is SGHVS, CDR2 FNYEAQ, per germline. This chain's CDR3 is CASSFGTGPYNEQFF. The CDR3 DNA is TGTGCCAGCAGCTTTGGGACGGGCCCCTACAATGAGCAGTTCTTC. The variable domain in full, completed from reference TRBV7-6 and TRBJ2-1, reads GAGVSQSPRYKVTKRGQDVALRCDPISGHVSLYWYRQALGQGPEFLTYFNYEAQQDKSGLPNDRFSAERPEGSISTLTIQRTEQRDSAMYRCASSFGTGPYNEQFFGPGTRLTVL.

This clonotype was observed a few times. The CDR3 bases are TGCAGCGTTGAGGTCAGGCCCTACAATGAGCAGTTCTTC. It is translated as CSVEVRPYNEQFF. V and J are TRBV29-1 and TRBJ2-1; D is unresolved. Germline CDR1 and CDR2: SQVTM and ANQGSEA. This CDR3 is 13 amino acids long. V was cut by 3 bases and J by 2 bases, with 8 bases left in between.

This clonotype occurred many times. The V and J genes are TRBV12-3 or TRBV12-4 and TRBJ1-4; D call uncertain. The V gene lost 5 bases and the J gene lost 11 bases, with 9 bases spanning the gap. The CDR3 totals 11 residues. The CDR3 DNA is TGTGCCAGCAGTGCCCAGAGGAAACTGTTTTTT. Translation gives CASSAQRKLFF.

This clonotype turned up a few times. The rearrangement links TRBV7-2 to TRBJ2-1; D may be TRBD2 (5 bases). Germline CDR1 reads SGHTA; CDR2 reads FQGNSA. The ends were cut back, 6 bases at V and 3 bases at J, with 18 bases in the middle. This CDR3 contains 16 residues. CDR3: CASSRSAAPGYNEQFF. CDR3 bases: TGTGCCAGCAGTCGTAGCGCGGCTCCGGGCTACAATGAGCAGTTCTTC.